The entry that follows covers one T cell receptor (beta chain) sequence. This sample was included in a study of T cells after yellow fever vaccination. Study conclusions and caveats: The secondary response peaked faster, at day 5 versus 15, but was weaker. Most primary-vaccination clones recurred post-booster (nearly 98% CD4, roughly 87% CD8).

The CDR3 has 15 amino acids. Germline V gene sequence: CDR1 MGHRA, CDR2 YSYEKL. Germline trimming cut 4 bases from V and 4 bases from J; bases unmatched to any gene: 6. The 5'RACE template-switching step produced TCR cDNA and added a universal primer site and UMIs. From the 5' RACE reads, TCRdb called clonotypes with MiXCR, one entry per CDR3 protein. This sample carries about 96,000 distinct CDR3 sequences, 7.5% to 10% of them seen once, and the ten largest clones take over 15%. Here the sequenced sample was CD8+ T cells not binding an NS4B(214-222) dextramer, sorted from PBMCs, taken around 15 days after the first yellow fever vaccination. The V gene is TRBV4-1, the J gene TRBJ2-7, with 11 positions matching TRBD2. This receptor was identified in a man between 18 and 35 years old who received the YFV17D yellow fever vaccine. CDR3 in DNA: TGCGCCAGCAGCCGAGCTAGCGGGGGGATTTACGAGCAGTACTTC. This sequence encodes CASSRASGGIYEQYF.